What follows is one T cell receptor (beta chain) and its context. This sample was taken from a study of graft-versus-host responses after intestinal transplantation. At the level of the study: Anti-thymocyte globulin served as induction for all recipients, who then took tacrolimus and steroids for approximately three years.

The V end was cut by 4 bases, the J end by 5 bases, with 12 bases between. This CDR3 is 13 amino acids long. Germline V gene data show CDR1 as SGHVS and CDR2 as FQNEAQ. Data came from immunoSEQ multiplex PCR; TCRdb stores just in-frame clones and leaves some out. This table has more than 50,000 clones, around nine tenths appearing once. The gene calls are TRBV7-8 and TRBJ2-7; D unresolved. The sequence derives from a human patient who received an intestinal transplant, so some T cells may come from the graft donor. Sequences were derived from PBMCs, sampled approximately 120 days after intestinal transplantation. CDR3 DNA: TGTGCCAGCAGCTCCTTACGCAGGCACGAGCAGTACTTC. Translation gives CASSSLRRHEQYF.